This T cell receptor beta chain appears in the sequencing data of a study of cytomegalovirus exposure and HLA in healthy donors. The PCR contained 60 Vbeta and 13 Jbeta primers. Only in-frame clones appear in the TCRdb table, and some are missing; sequencing was by immunoSEQ multiplex PCR. The table lists 150,000 to 200,000 clones, 82% of them singletons. The ends lost 6 bases at V and 2 bases at J; junction bases unmatched: 16. CDR3 length: 18 amino acids. Germline V gene data show CDR1 as MGHDK and CDR2 as SYGVNS. The receptor was isolated from a man between 40 and 49 years old in good health and CMV-seronegative. The specimen sequenced was PBMCs. V usage is TRBV25-1 and J usage is TRBJ1-5; TRBD1 aligns across 7 bases. CDR3 DNA sequence: TGTGCCAGCAGACCTGACAGGGTTGAGGGTTTTGGCAATCAGCCCCAGCATTTT. Translating gives CASRPDRVEGFGNQPQHF.